This T cell receptor (beta chain) was sequenced during a study of cytomegalovirus exposure and HLA in healthy donors. Whole-study findings and limits: When the data were analyzed later, several of the most significant clusters appeared to be linked to common viral pathogens. Researchers reported in a later analysis that a missense DCLRE1C variant was tied to TCR beta V- and J-gene trimming.

PCR used 60 Vbeta primers and 13 Jbeta primers. Clones were read by immunoSEQ multiplex PCR, and TCRdb kept only the in-frame ones, dropping some. This table has approximately 120,000 clones, roughly 75% appearing once. For this clone: Its specificity is unknown.

The sequence was collected from a female donor in good health and CMV-seronegative. What was sequenced was PBMCs.

CDR3 DNA sequence: TGTGCCAGCTCACCACCATGGGACAGGGGACACGAGCAGTACTTC. Translating gives CASSPPWDRGHEQYF. The chain employs TRBV18 and TRBJ2-7, with 10 bases aligning to TRBD1. J lost 5 bases, V lost 0 bases, and 4 bases had no gene match. The CDR3 is 15 residues long. Looked up from germline, CDR1 is KGHSH and CDR2 is LQKENI.